These T cell receptor beta chains were read from a single sample in a study of T-cell memory formation after mild COVID-19. TCRdb reprocessed the 5' RACE reads with MiXCR, giving one entry per CDR3 protein. Here the sample spans more than 150,000 distinct CDR3 sequences, about a fifth being singletons. Material for sequencing was PBMCs or a T cell subset sorted from them (not recorded which). The receptors derive from an adult woman who had mild COVID-19 (a few samples of this study predate the infection). Cell type and time point are not known. Each CDR3 is given with its conserved first and last residue. D genes are given only for firm matches. Part of the rows lack a size; the others show once, few, many or a class for expanded clones.

D: TRBD1; V: TRBV18; size: few; J: TRBJ2-7; DNA: TGTGCCAGCTCACCACGGGACAGGGACTACGAGCAGTACTTC; CDR3: CASSPRDRDYEQYF
D: .; V: TRBV7-9; size: .; J: TRBJ2-5; DNA: TGTGCCAGCAGCAGACCTCAAGAGACCCAGTACTTC; CDR3: CASSRPQETQYF
D: .; V: TRBV12-3/TRBV12-4; size: few; J: TRBJ1-5; DNA: TGTGCCAGCAGTTTCGGGAATCAGCCCCAGCATTTT; CDR3: CASSFGNQPQHF
D: .; V: TRBV29-1; size: few; J: TRBJ2-7; DNA: TGCAGCGCGCTCGACAGCGATATCTACGAGCAGTACTTC; CDR3: CSALDSDIYEQYF
D: .; V: TRBV20-1; size: few; J: TRBJ1-2; DNA: TGCAGTGCCTCAGGCGAGAACTATGGCTACACCTTC; CDR3: CSASGENYGYTF
D: .; V: TRBV4-1; size: .; J: TRBJ2-7; DNA: TGCGCCAGCAGCCAAGGCAGGGAGTACGAGCAGTACTTC; CDR3: CASSQGREYEQYF
D: TRBD1; V: TRBV5-6; size: .; J: TRBJ2-1; DNA: TGTGCCATCAGCTTGGCTCAGGGGGCGGCTGAGCAGTTCTTC; CDR3: CAISLAQGAAEQFF
D: .; V: TRBV27; size: .; J: TRBJ2-1; DNA: TGTGCCAGCAGTTATGGGGGGACAACTTACAATGAGCAGTTCTTC; CDR3: CASSYGGTTYNEQFF
D: .; V: TRBV6-5; size: .; J: TRBJ1-5; DNA: TGTGCCAGCAGTTACTCAAGACAGATTGGCCAGCCCCAGCATTTT; CDR3: CASSYSRQIGQPQHF
D: TRBD2; V: TRBV15; size: few; J: TRBJ2-3; DNA: TGTGCCACCAGCAGAGATCGACTAGCGGAAGGTCACACAGATACGCAGTATTTT; CDR3: CATSRDRLAEGHTDTQYF
D: .; V: TRBV7-9; size: .; J: TRBJ1-5; DNA: TGTGCCAGCAGCCCGGGGCTGAGCAATCAGCCCCAGCATTTT; CDR3: CASSPGLSNQPQHF
D: .; V: TRBV25-1; size: .; J: TRBJ1-5; DNA: TGTGCCAGCAGTGGCCCCGACAGCACAGCTCATCAGCCCCAGCATTTT; CDR3: CASSGPDSTAHQPQHF
D: TRBD2; V: TRBV7-8; size: few; J: TRBJ2-3; DNA: TGTGCCAGCAGGCTCGCCAGCGGGGGGGCAGATACGCAGTATTTT; CDR3: CASRLASGGADTQYF
D: .; V: TRBV29-1; size: .; J: TRBJ1-2; DNA: TGCAGTATACCGGACAGCCTGGGCTACACCTTC; CDR3: CSIPDSLGYTF
D: .; V: TRBV20-1; size: few; J: TRBJ2-1; DNA: TGCAGTGCTACTACTACTACGAGCTCCTACAATGAGCAGTTCTTC; CDR3: CSATTTTSSYNEQFF
D: TRBD1; V: TRBV7-8; size: many; J: TRBJ1-6; DNA: TGTGCCAGCAGCAACCCGGGACAGGGACCCTATAATTCACCCCTCCACTTT; CDR3: CASSNPGQGPYNSPLHF
D: TRBD2; V: TRBV12-3/TRBV12-4; size: .; J: TRBJ2-5; DNA: TGTGCCAGCCTCCTGGGAGGGCGCGGGGAGACCCAGTACTTC; CDR3: CASLLGGRGETQYF
D: .; V: TRBV7-6; size: few; J: TRBJ2-7; DNA: TGTGCCGTCGCGGACGGAACCTACGAGCAGTACTTC; CDR3: CAVADGTYEQYF
D: .; V: TRBV4-2; size: .; J: TRBJ2-7; DNA: TGTGCCAGCAGCCAGACACGGACAGAGAGCTACGAGCAGTACTTC; CDR3: CASSQTRTESYEQYF
D: .; V: TRBV5-1; size: few; J: TRBJ2-6; DNA: TGCGCCAGCAGCTTGTTGGGCGGTCCTTTCTCTGGGGCCAACGTCCTGACTTTC; CDR3: CASSLLGGPFSGANVLTF
D: .; V: TRBV6-2/TRBV6-3; size: .; J: TRBJ2-7; DNA: TGTGCCAGCAGTTACTATCCTTCCTACGAGCAGTACTTC; CDR3: CASSYYPSYEQYF
D: TRBD2; V: TRBV4-3; size: .; J: TRBJ2-7; DNA: TGCGCCAGCAGCCTCGTAGCGGGAGCAAACTCCTACGAGCAGTACTTC; CDR3: CASSLVAGANSYEQYF
D: TRBD2; V: TRBV3-1; size: many; J: TRBJ2-1; DNA: TGTGCCAGCAGCCAAGATCTACTAGCGATGTACAATGAGCAGTTCTTC; CDR3: CASSQDLLAMYNEQFF
D: TRBD1; V: TRBV6-5; size: few; J: TRBJ1-2; DNA: TGTGCCAGCAGCTCAGGCACAGGGGCTTCGGGCTACACCTTC; CDR3: CASSSGTGASGYTF
D: .; V: TRBV19; size: .; J: TRBJ2-7; DNA: TGTGCCAGTAGTTACGGACAGCCTTTCTCCTACGAGCAGTACTTC; CDR3: CASSYGQPFSYEQYF
D: .; V: TRBV7-6; size: few; J: TRBJ1-4; DNA: TGTGCCAGCAGCTTAGCGGGAGAGGATGAAAAACTGTTTTTT; CDR3: CASSLAGEDEKLFF
D: TRBD2; V: TRBV7-3; size: .; J: TRBJ2-3; DNA: TGTGCCAGCAGCTCGCCCATTACCCGGGGAGCGGGAGGGCCTGGTCCTGGAGATACGCAGTATTTT; CDR3: CASSSPITRGAGGPGPGDTQYF
D: .; V: TRBV4-1; size: .; J: TRBJ2-7; DNA: TGCGCCAGCAGCCAAGTTGGGACTGATACCTACGAGCAGTACTTC; CDR3: CASSQVGTDTYEQYF
D: .; V: TRBV2; size: .; J: TRBJ2-1; DNA: TGTGCCAGCAGTGGACAGTCAGGAGACTACAATGAGCAGTTCTTC; CDR3: CASSGQSGDYNEQFF
D: .; V: TRBV13; size: few; J: TRBJ2-3; DNA: TGTGCCAGCAGCTTAGCGGGAGTCGTGGCAGATACGCAGTATTTT; CDR3: CASSLAGVVADTQYF
D: TRBD1; V: TRBV12-3/TRBV12-4; size: .; J: TRBJ1-1; DNA: TGTGCCAGCAGTTTAGGGACAGGGGCGGGCACTGAAGCTTTCTTT; CDR3: CASSLGTGAGTEAFF
D: .; V: TRBV29-1; size: .; J: TRBJ2-7; DNA: TGCAGCGTCCTACAGGATTACTACGAGCAGTACTTC; CDR3: CSVLQDYYEQYF
D: .; V: TRBV15; size: .; J: TRBJ1-1; DNA: TGTGCCACCAGCAAGCTCCGGGTGTACACTGAAGCTTTCTTT; CDR3: CATSKLRVYTEAFF
D: TRBD1; V: TRBV15; size: .; J: TRBJ2-4; DNA: TGTGCCACCAGCAGGACCAGGGGGAACATTCAGTACTTC; CDR3: CATSRTRGNIQYF
D: .; V: TRBV12-3/TRBV12-4; size: .; J: TRBJ2-7; DNA: TGTGCCAGCAGTTTAGCGCTAGGGAAATACTACGAGCAGTACTTC; CDR3: CASSLALGKYYEQYF
D: TRBD1; V: TRBV12-3/TRBV12-4; size: .; J: TRBJ1-1; DNA: TGTGCCAGTGACAGGGCCCTTGACACTGAAGCTTTCTTT; CDR3: CASDRALDTEAFF
D: .; V: TRBV3-1; size: .; J: TRBJ2-2; DNA: TGTGCCAGCAGCCAAGACGGGTCGCGAGGGACCGGGGAGCTGTTTTTT; CDR3: CASSQDGSRGTGELFF